One and the same sample provided the 8 T cell receptor beta chains below, sequenced in a study of shared clonotypes between healthy human individuals. Repertoires were generated with immunoSEQ multiplex PCR, while TCRdb's copy carries only in-frame clones and drops some. This sample has about half a million clones, with around 80% found just once. The source material was PBMCs. These receptors were collected from a woman aged 40 to 50 in good health. Some clones in this sample may be carry-over from other donors' samples.

The V and J genes are TRBV7-2 and TRBJ1-1, with 9 bases lining up with TRBD1. The CDR3 totals 19 residues. Germline trimming cut 5 bases from V and 2 bases from J; bases unmatched to any gene: 18. The germline CDR1 and CDR2 sequences are SGHTA and FQGNSA. CDR3 residues: CASSPQNRGRFRVNTEAFF. The CDR3 DNA reads TGTGCCAGCAGCCCCCAGAACAGGGGGCGTTTTAGGGTCAACACTGAAGCTTTCTTT.

This chain joins TRBV5-6 and TRBJ2-1; D is possibly TRBD1 (7 bases). Trimming took 4 bases from V and 8 from J, leaving 19 bases between them. The germline CDR1 and CDR2 sequences are SGHDT and YYEEEE. This CDR3 has 15 residues. As DNA, the CDR3 is TGTGCCAGCAGCCGACTAGACAGGGTTTTGGATGAGCAGTTCTTC. Its protein is CASSRLDRVLDEQFF. The entire variable domain, with the rest obtained from reference TRBV5-6 and TRBJ2-1, is as follows: DAGVTQSPTHLIKTRGQQVTLRCSPKSGHDTVSWYQQALGQGPQFIFQYYEEEERQRGNFPDRFSGHQFPNYSSELNVNALLLGDSALYLCASSRLDRVLDEQFFGPGTRLTVL.

This sequence joins TRBV28 and TRBJ1-2, with TRBD1 as a possible D gene (6 bases). The CDR3 contains 14 residues. Germline V gene sequence: CDR1 MDHEN, CDR2 SYDVKM. V lost 4 bases and J lost 3, with 12 bases in between. The CDR3 nucleotides read TGTGCCAGCAGTTACGGGACACGAGACTATGGCTACACCTTC. It translates to CASSYGTRDYGYTF.

V gene TRBV5-6 combines with J gene TRBJ1-2, with TRBD1 matching over 8 bases. Germline trimming cut 5 bases from V and 7 bases from J; bases unmatched to any gene: 7. The CDR3 has 13 amino acids. CDR1 is SGHDT, CDR2 YYEEEE, per germline. CDR3 amino acids: CASSWGGTGGYTF. CDR3 in DNA: TGTGCCAGCAGTTGGGGAGGGACAGGTGGCTACACCTTC. Full variable domain (outside the CDR3, taken from reference TRBV5-6 and TRBJ1-2): DAGVTQSPTHLIKTRGQQVTLRCSPKSGHDTVSWYQQALGQGPQFIFQYYEEEERQRGNFPDRFSGHQFPNYSSELNVNALLLGDSALYLCASSWGGTGGYTFGSGTRLTVV.

The gene calls are TRBV7-2 and TRBJ1-5, with a tentative D call TRBD1 (5 bases). This CDR3 comprises 15 residues. V gave up 0 bases and J gave up 6 bases, with 12 bases separating them. The germline CDR1 and CDR2 sequences are SGHTA and FQGNSA. Here the CDR3 DNA reads TGTGCCAGCAGCTTAGCCAGAGGGAGGGGTCAGCCCCAGCATTTT. Protein product: CASSLARGRGQPQHF. The full variable domain, rest sourced from reference TRBV7-2 and TRBJ1-5, is GAGVSQSPSNKVTEKGKDVELRCDPISGHTALYWYRQSLGQGLEFLIYFQGNSAPDKSGLPSDRFSAERTGGSVSTLTIQRTQQEDSAVYLCASSLARGRGQPQHFGDGTRLSIL.

The V and J genes are TRBV2 and TRBJ1-2; D unresolved. The CDR3 is made up of 13 amino acids. V was cut by 1 base and J by 2 bases, with 5 bases left in between. Germline loops: CDR1 SNHLY, CDR2 FYNNEI. The CDR3 protein is CASSEGRNYGYTF. The DNA of the CDR3 is TGTGCCAGCAGTGAAGGACGGAACTATGGCTACACCTTC.

The V call is TRBV27, the J call TRBJ1-1; weak D call: TRBD1 (5 bases). Germline V lookup: CDR1 MNHEY, CDR2 SMNVEV (reference sequence). Trimming stripped 3 bases from V and 5 bases from J, with 13 bases between. This CDR3 region has 14 residues. CDR3 nucleotide sequence: TGTGCCAGCAGTTTTTCTGGGGGAGTAACTGAAGCTTTCTTT. Amino acid sequence: CASSFSGGVTEAFF.

This chain connects TRBV6-1 to TRBJ1-2; D call uncertain. The length of the CDR3 is 13 residues. Germline CDR1 and CDR2: MNHNS and SASEGT. The germline V and J ends were trimmed by 6 bases and 4 bases, with 12 bases remaining between them. CDR3 loop: CASRSPGSYGYTF. The CDR3 nucleotides read TGTGCCAGCAGGTCCCCGGGGAGCTATGGCTACACCTTC.